Below, 10 T cell receptor beta chains from the same sample are listed, as sequenced in a study of response to subunit inactivated influenza vaccine (dated by TCRdb to about 2018). The protocol used for the library was RT-PCR. The sample was run on an Illumina HiSeq 2500. The public reads were quality trimmed at Q25 with fastp and then assembled into clones with MiXCR by TCRdb, keeping productive beta chains. Under each unique CDR3 protein, matching rows form one entry showing the most common genes and DNA. The sample records around 650,000 distinct CDR3 sequences, approximately 15% of which are singletons. The top ten constitute around a tenth of the sample. Sequences were derived from PBMCs from blood, sampled 11 to 12 days after vaccination. These receptors originate from a man in his fifties or sixties who received an inactivated influenza vaccine. Donor details come from another sample of the same person, matched by shared clones.

This clonotype was counted between two and nine times. J is TRBJ2-1 and V is TRBV7-9; unclear D gene. From germline, CDR1 is SEHNR and CDR2 FQNEAQ (reference sequence). Trimming pared 2 bases from V and 16 bases from J, leaving 12 bases between. This CDR3 contains 11 residues. CDR3 region: CASSLFNPLFF. The CDR3 DNA is TGTGCCAGCAGCTTATTTAACCCTCTATTCTTC.

V gene TRBV7-8 combines with J gene TRBJ2-7; possible D gene TRBD1, 5 bases. Germline lookup yields CDR1 SGHVS and CDR2 FQNEAQ. Trimming cost V 0 bases and J 0 bases, with 9 bases left between them. The CDR3 is 15 amino acids. The DNA for the CDR3 is TGTGCCAGCAGCTTAGCCAGGGTTAGCTCCTACGAGCAGTACTTC. Encoded protein: CASSLARVSSYEQYF.

CDR3 coding DNA: TGTGCCAGCTCACCAGGCAGGGTTACCGCGATGGCAGAGACCCAGTACTTC. Amino acid sequence: CASSPGRVTAMAETQYF. The rearrangement uses TRBV18 and TRBJ2-5; tentatively, D is TRBD1 (5 bases). The CDR3 length is 17 residues. Germline values: CDR1 KGHSH, CDR2 LQKENI. The V and J ends lost 2 bases and 4 bases respectively, with 20 bases between them.

The rearrangement links TRBV7-8 to TRBJ2-1, with 13 bases aligning to TRBD2. The CDR3 is made up of 17 amino acids. V gave up 5 bases and J gave up 8 bases; unmatched junction bases: 12. Germline V lookup: CDR1 SGHVS, CDR2 FQNEAQ. The CDR3 region has the DNA TGTGCCAGCAGCACATCCTGGACTAGCGGGAGTTATTATGAGCAGTTCTTC. Translation: CASSTSWTSGSYYEQFF.

This clonotype has ten or more counts. The chain combines TRBV6-2 or TRBV6-3 with TRBJ1-2, with 10 bases that match TRBD1. CDR1 and CDR2 (germline): MNHEY, SVGEGT. The V gene end was trimmed by 0 bases and the J gene end by 1 base; junction bases not matched to a gene: 2. The CDR3 is made up of 16 amino acids. The CDR3 DNA is TGTGCCAGCAGTTACTCGAGGACAGGGGGTAACTATGGCTACACCTTC. Translating it yields CASSYSRTGGNYGYTF.

This clonotype came up a few times. The chain has TRBV7-2 and TRBJ1-5; no firm D call. V lost 2 bases to trimming and J lost 6 bases, with 11 bases between them. Germline V gene sequence: CDR1 SGHTA, CDR2 FQGNSA. The CDR3 is 14 amino acids. CDR3 sequence reads: CASSLWGAGQPQHF. CDR3 DNA sequence: TGTGCCAGCAGCTTATGGGGAGCGGGTCAGCCCCAGCATTTT.

The CDR3 spells CSAWAVGNSYEQYF. The DNA of the CDR3 is TGCAGTGCTTGGGCCGTCGGAAACTCCTACGAGCAGTACTTC. V and J are TRBV20-1 and TRBJ2-7; D call uncertain. V shed 5 bases and J shed 0 bases, with 14 bases lying between them. From germline, CDR1 is DFQATT and CDR2 SNEGSKA (reference sequence). The CDR3 runs 14 residues.

This sequence joins TRBV6-5 and TRBJ1-3; D perhaps matches TRBD1 (6 bases). V was shortened by 0 bases and J by 2 bases, with 14 bases between the two germline ends. CDR3 length: 17 residues. CDR1 and CDR2 (germline): MNHEY, SVGAGI. CDR3 protein: CASSYSLTGYTGNTIYF. CDR3 bases: TGTGCCAGCAGTTACTCATTAACAGGGTACACTGGAAACACCATATATTTT.

This clonotype turned up a few times. The chain uses TRBV6-1 and TRBJ1-1, with a weak D call TRBD1 (5 bases). The CDR3 covers 14 residues. Germline assignment: CDR1 MNHNS and CDR2 SASEGT. V was clipped by 7 bases and J by 3 bases, with 15 bases between them. The CDR3 region is CASTDPGAHTEAFF. For the CDR3, the DNA is TGTGCCAGCACCGACCCCGGGGCACACACTGAAGCTTTCTTT.

This clonotype was found many times. The rearrangement uses TRBV24-1 and TRBJ2-4; 8 bases are shared with TRBD1. The CDR3 length is 16 residues. CDR1 is KGHDR and CDR2 is SFDVKD in the germline V gene. Trimming at V came to 4 bases and at J to 5 bases, leaving 9 bases not matched to a gene. The CDR3 nucleotides read TGTGCCACCAGTGACCCGACAGGGGACTCCCAAAACATTCAGTACTTC. It translates to CATSDPTGDSQNIQYF.